This TCR beta chain was found in a study of T cell responses to AZD1222 COVID-19 vaccine. Trimming removed 1 base from V and 8 bases from J, with 6 bases in between. The CDR3 runs 12 residues. Germline lookup yields CDR1 SGHAT and CDR2 FQNNGV. Profiling relied on immunoSEQ multiplex PCR, and the TCRdb table lists in-frame clones only, not all of them. The sample has approximately 150,000 clones; over 75% are singletons. The gene calls are TRBV11-2 and TRBJ2-1; D not resolved. The source of this sequence is an adult who received the MenACWY meningococcal vaccine as a control. Sequenced here: peripheral blood, sampled 28 days after the second dose of the MenACWY control vaccine. CDR3 region: CASSLVKDEQFF. The CDR3 nucleotides read TGTGCCAGCAGCTTAGTTAAGGATGAGCAGTTCTTC.